The 2 T cell receptor beta chains listed next were all sequenced from one sample in a study of cytomegalovirus exposure and HLA in healthy donors. PCR primers comprised 60 Vbeta and 13 Jbeta primers. The table came from immunoSEQ multiplex PCR; TCRdb's copy has only in-frame clones and leaves some out. The profile shows approximately 100,000 clones, 70% to 85% of them singletons. The sequenced sample was PBMCs. All receptors derive from a woman aged 18-29 years in good health and CMV-seronegative.

V and J are TRBV29-1 and TRBJ2-7; 11 nucleotides match TRBD1. There are 14 residues in the CDR3. Germline values: CDR1 SQVTM, CDR2 ANQGSEA. V shed 7 bases, J shed 2 bases, and the junction held 7 bases outside the gene matches. The CDR3 sequence: CSALKGQGAYEQYF. The CDR3, as DNA: TGCAGCGCCTTGAAGGGACAGGGGGCCTACGAGCAGTACTTC.

V usage is TRBV15 and J usage is TRBJ1-1; the match to TRBD1 covers 9 bases. V was pared by 1 base and J by 1 base, with 7 bases of the junction left unmatched. The CDR3 loop spans 17 amino acids. Germline V gene lookup returns CDR1 LNHNV and CDR2 YYDKDF (reference sequence). The CDR3 DNA reads as TGTGCCACCAGCAGAGTCCCGGGACAGGGAAAGAACACTGAAGCTTTCTTT. It encodes CATSRVPGQGKNTEAFF.